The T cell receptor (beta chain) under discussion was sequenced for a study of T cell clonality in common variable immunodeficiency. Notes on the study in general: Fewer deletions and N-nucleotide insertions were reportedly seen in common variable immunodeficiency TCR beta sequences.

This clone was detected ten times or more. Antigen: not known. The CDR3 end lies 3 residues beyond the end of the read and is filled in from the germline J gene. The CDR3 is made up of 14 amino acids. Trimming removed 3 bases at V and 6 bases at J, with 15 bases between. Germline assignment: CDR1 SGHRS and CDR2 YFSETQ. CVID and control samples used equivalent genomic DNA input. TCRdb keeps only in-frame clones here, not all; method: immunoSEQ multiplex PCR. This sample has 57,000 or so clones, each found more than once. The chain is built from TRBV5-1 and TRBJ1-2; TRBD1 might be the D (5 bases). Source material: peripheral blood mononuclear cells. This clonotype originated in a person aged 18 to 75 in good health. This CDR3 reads CASSSREGRDGYTF. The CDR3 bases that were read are TGCGCCAGCAGCTCCAGGGAGGGCAGGGATGGC.